A single sample is the source of the 30 T cell receptor delta chains below, sequenced in a study of gamma-delta T cells after stem cell transplantation. TCRdb reanalysed the RT-PCR reads via CATT. The sample carries thousands of delta-chain clones, 1.7% recorded once. The source material was gamma-delta T cells. The receptor set was obtained from a human donor. It is not recorded whose cells these are; they may come from a transplant donor.

This clone showed up just a few times. CDR3: CACDTFPTGGKKGNVELIF. CDR3 coding DNA: TGTGCCTGTGACACCTTTCCGACTGGGGGAAAGAAGGGGAATGTAGAACTCATCTTT. The chain employs TRDV2 and TRDJ1; 9 nucleotides match TRDD3. The junction had 22 bases not matched to a gene; V was cut back by 0 bases and J by 9 bases. CDR3 length equals 19 residues. Germline loops: CDR1 GEAIGNYY, CDR2 EKD.

Details on this clone: This DNA translates differently at residues 11 and 12 from the TCRdb protein, which is that of a much larger clone; a read error is likely, and the protein shown is the DNA's own translation. The rearrangement joins TRDV2 to TRDJ1, with a possible D match to TRDD3 (6 bases). Germline lookup yields CDR1 GEAIGNYY and CDR2 EKD. V lost 0 bases, J lost 2 bases, and 21 bases lay in between. CDR3 size: 18 residues. The CDR3 region has the DNA TGTGCCTGTGACACCGTCGACAAAACTGGGCGATTAACCGATAAACTCATCTTT. Its protein is CACDTVDKTGRLTDKLIF.

This clone has just a few counts. A far larger clone is one base from this, pointing to a likely read error. Additional DNA sequences in this sample encode the identical CDR3. The chain is built from TRDV2 and TRDJ1; no reliable D call. Trimming took 0 bases from V and 9 from J, leaving 16 bases between them. From germline, CDR1 is GEAIGNYY and CDR2 EKD. CDR3 length: 14 amino acids. CDR3 coding DNA: TGTGCCTGTGACACCGTGGGAGGGTCAGGTGAACTCATCTTT. As protein: CACDTVGGSGELIF.

This clone was counted only a few times. A far larger clone is a single base away, which makes a read error likely. Other DNA variants within this sample encode the same CDR3. The genes are TRDV2 and TRDJ1; D uncertain. Germline CDR1 and CDR2: GEAIGNYY and EKD. The CDR3 has 13 amino acids. In nucleotides, the CDR3 is TGTGCCTGTGAGGACAAACGCCGCGATAAGCTCATCTTT. Protein sequence: CACEDKRRDKLIF.

A remark on this clone: A read error likely explains why the TCRdb protein, taken from a much larger clone, differs from this DNA's translation at residue 16; the protein shown is translated from the DNA. As DNA, the CDR3 is TGTGCCTGTGACACCGTTGGGGTCGGATTATACACCGATAAACTCTTCTTT. It encodes CACDTVGVGLYTDKLFF. The genes are TRDV2 and TRDJ1; tentative D call: TRDD3 (5 bases). The end of the DNA fits TRDJ2 better, so the J call may be wrong. The CDR3 runs 17 residues. Germline V gene lookup returns CDR1 GEAIGNYY and CDR2 EKD.

This clone was detected a few times. The protein held in TCRdb is that of a much larger clone and does not match this DNA's translation at residue 6, likely because of a read error; the protein shown is translated from the DNA. In DNA form, the CDR3 reads TGTGCCTGTGACACCGCGGGGGGGGAGAAAGCGACTTTGACAGCACAACTCTTCTTT. It codes for CACDTAGGEKATLTAQLFF. The J gene is TRDJ2, the V gene TRDV2; TRDD3 might be the D (6 bases). The V end lost 0 bases, the J end lost 0 bases, and 19 bases lay between the germline ends. CDR1 is GEAIGNYY and CDR2 is EKD in the germline V gene. CDR3 length: 19 residues.

The sample holds a few counts of this clone. This chain links TRDV2 with TRDJ1; TRDD3 aligns across 11 bases. Germline CDR1 is GEAIGNYY and CDR2 is EKD. The CDR3 length is 20 residues. The J segment lost 2 bases and the V segment lost 2 bases, leaving 18 bases of the junction unmatched. CDR3 coding DNA: TGTGCCTGTGACATACTGGGGGATAAGGGACCAGACCGTATGACCGATAAACTCATCTTT. Amino acids: CACDILGDKGPDRMTDKLIF.

This clone has more than one count but fewer than ten. TCRdb's listed protein matches a much larger clone and diverges from this DNA's translation at residue 16, likely through a read error; the protein shown comes from the DNA. The chain links TRDV2 to TRDJ1; 10 bases align to TRDD3. Germline loops: CDR1 GEAIGNYY, CDR2 EKD. The CDR3 totals 18 residues. The CDR3 DNA follows: TGTGCCTGTGATGCAATACTGGGGGATGCTAGATTCACCGATAAACCCATCTTT. This sequence encodes CACDAILGDARFTDKPIF.

As for this clone: A read error likely explains why the TCRdb protein, taken from a much larger clone, differs from this DNA's translation at residue 10; the protein shown is translated from the DNA. The chain combines TRDV2 with TRDJ1, with TRDD3 matching 8 bases. From germline, CDR1 is GEAIGNYY and CDR2 EKD. This CDR3 has 19 residues. J gave up 2 bases and V 3 bases, and 19 bases lay outside the gene matches. As DNA, the CDR3 is TGTGCCTGTGACCCCCTTGATGGGGGATCCCCCCCTGGAACCGATAAACTCATCTTT. It encodes CACDPLDGGSPPGTDKLIF.

A word on this clone: TCRdb's protein for this DNA is that of a much larger clone and differs from the translation at residue 8, likely a read error; the protein shown is the DNA translation. This chain joins TRDV2 and TRDJ1; a weak D match, TRDD3 (5 bases). Trimming took 0 bases from V and 0 from J, leaving 16 bases between them. Germline CDR1 is GEAIGNYY and CDR2 is EKD. This CDR3 has 17 amino acids. The CDR3 here is CACDTVGDGLYTDKLIF. CDR3 coding DNA: TGTGCCTGTGACACCGTTGGGGACGGATTATACACCGATAAACTCATCTTT.

This clone was picked up a small number of times. TCRdb's listed protein matches a much larger clone and diverges from this DNA's translation at residue 11, likely through a read error; the protein shown comes from the DNA. The V gene is TRDV2, the J gene TRDJ1, with TRDD3 matching 11 bases. The CDR3 sequence is 18 residues long. CDR1 and CDR2 (germline): GEAIGNYY, EKD. V shed 2 bases, J shed 0 bases, and the junction held 10 bases outside the gene matches. The DNA of the CDR3 is TGTGCCTGTGACAGTGTACTGGGGGATAAGAGGGACACCGATAAACTCATCTTT. Its protein is CACDSVLGDKRDTDKLIF.

In this sample, this clone turned up many times. The gene calls are TRDV2 and TRDJ1, with 12 bases that match TRDD3. The CDR3 is made up of 18 amino acids. The junction had 10 bases not matched to a gene; V was cut back by 0 bases and J by 3 bases. Germline V gene sequence: CDR1 GEAIGNYY, CDR2 EKD. The CDR3 coding sequence is TGTGCCTGTGACACCCTTACTGGGGGATACCCAAACGCCGATAAACTCATCTTT. Translation gives CACDTLTGGYPNADKLIF.

This clone was observed a handful of times. A read error is the likely source, as a far larger clone sits one nucleotide away. Other DNA sequences from this sample encode an identical CDR3 as well. CDR3 region: CACDGITGGLKTDKLIF. The CDR3, as DNA: TGTGCCTGTGATGGTATTACTGGGGGATTAAAGACCGATAAACTCATCTTT. The chain couples TRDV2 to TRDJ1; 10 bases match TRDD3. This CDR3 spans 17 amino acids. CDR1 and CDR2 (germline): GEAIGNYY, EKD. The V and J ends lost 4 bases and 2 bases, in that order; junction bases with no gene match: 12.

Only a few counts were recorded for this clone. The protein in TCRdb stems from a much larger clone and differs at residue 10 from this DNA's translation, likely a read error; here the protein is translated from the DNA. The rearrangement uses TRDV2 and TRDJ1; possible D gene TRDD2, 6 bases. V lost 4 bases and J 0 bases, leaving 29 bases between the germline ends. Germline V CDR1 and CDR2: GEAIGNYY, EKD. The CDR3 is 20 residues long. The CDR3 spells CACEFLTHGDLKGDTDKLIF. The CDR3 region has the DNA TGTGCCTGTGAGTTCCTAACGCATGGAGACTTGAAAGGAGACACCGATAAACTCATCTTT.

This clone was found a few times. A read error likely explains why the TCRdb protein, taken from a much larger clone, differs from this DNA's translation at residue 13; the protein shown is translated from the DNA. The chain combines TRDV2 with TRDJ3; tentative D call: TRDD3 (6 bases). This CDR3 region has 19 residues. Per germline, CDR1 GEAIGNYY and CDR2 EKD. CDR3 residues: CACDTLDPVSSWGTRQMFF. The CDR3 nucleotides read TGTGCCTGTGACACTTTGGATCCCGTGAGCTCCTGGGGCACCCGACAGATGTTTTTC.

A few counts support this clone. A far larger clone differs by one base, so this is likely a read error. The sample carries other DNA sequences with the same CDR3. The chain is built from TRDV2 and TRDJ1; 10 nucleotides line up with TRDD3. Trimming removed 1 base from V and 1 base from J; junction bases left unmatched: 17. The germline V gene has CDR1 GEAIGNYY and CDR2 EKD. The CDR3 runs 20 residues. In DNA, the CDR3 is TGTGCCTGTGACACAGTCTATGGGGGGGATACGCGGGGGGCCACCGATAAACTCATCTTT. This gives the protein CACDTVYGGDTRGATDKLIF.

With respect to this clone: TCRdb lists the protein of a much larger clone for this DNA, which differs at residue 15, so this is likely a read error; the protein given here is translated from the DNA itself. The chain uses TRDV2 and TRDJ3, with D perhaps matching TRDD3 (5 bases). CDR1 and CDR2 (germline): GEAIGNYY, EKD. This CDR3 spans 22 amino acids. V was trimmed by 0 bases and J by 6 bases, leaving 29 bases between them. The CDR3 spells CACDTAGPGERGKALDTRQMFF. CDR3 coding DNA: TGTGCCTGTGACACCGCGGGACCTGGTGAGCGGGGAAAAGCCTTGGACACCCGACAGATGTTTTTC.

By share of the sample, this clone is medium-sized. This chain joins TRDV2 and TRDJ1, with D hard to call. Trimming shortened V by 3 bases and J by 1 base, and 14 bases separated the two germline ends. The CDR3 has 15 amino acids. CDR1 is GEAIGNYY, CDR2 EKD, per germline. For the CDR3, the DNA is TGTGCCTGTGACCCTTTACTATATCCCACCGATAAACTCATCTTT. Translated: CACDPLLYPTDKLIF.

This clone is judged medium-sized. Other nucleotide sequences from this sample produce the same CDR3. V and J are TRDV2 and TRDJ1, with 13 bases identical to TRDD3. V shed 2 bases, J shed 4 bases, and the junction held 21 bases outside the gene matches. Looked up from germline, CDR1 is GEAIGNYY and CDR2 is EKD. This CDR3 is built from 21 residues. This CDR3 reads CACDMILGDTGPQPGNDKLIF. CDR3 bases: TGTGCCTGTGACATGATACTGGGGGATACGGGTCCACAACCAGGGAACGATAAACTCATCTTT.

As regards this clone: TCRdb attributes to this sequence the protein of a much larger clone, which differs from the DNA translation at residue 11; a read error is likely, and the protein displayed is translated from the DNA. The genes are TRDV2 and TRDJ1; D perhaps matches TRDD3 (5 bases). CDR1 is GEAIGNYY and CDR2 is EKD in the germline V gene. The CDR3 runs 15 residues. The CDR3 DNA sequence: TGTGCCTGTGACACAGTGGGGACGTACACCAATAAACTCATCTTT. It codes for CACDTVGTYTNKLIF.

A word on this clone: TCRdb's protein for this DNA is that of a much larger clone and differs from the translation at residue 4, likely a read error; the protein shown is the DNA translation. This chain joins TRDV2 and TRDJ1; 13 nucleotides agree with TRDD3. V lost 5 bases, J lost 1 base, and 18 bases stayed unmatched. CDR1 and CDR2 (germline): GEAIGNYY, EKD. The CDR3 has 20 residues. The CDR3 sequence: CACGPLTGGYAVGGTDKLIF. In nucleotides, the CDR3 is TGTGCCTGTGGCCCTCTTACTGGGGGATACGCGGTCGGGGGCACCGATAAACTCATCTTT.

In its sample, this clone was seen a few times. TCRdb attributes to this sequence the protein of a much larger clone, which differs from the DNA translation at residue 4; a read error is likely, and the protein displayed is translated from the DNA. V is TRDV2 and J is TRDJ1, with 13 bases matching TRDD3. From germline, CDR1 is GEAIGNYY and CDR2 EKD. This CDR3 comprises 15 residues. Trimming cost V 5 bases and J 8 bases; bases outside gene matches: 10. DNA of the CDR3: TGTGCCTGTGGCATTTTACTGGGGGATACGGAGAAACTCATCTTT. Encoded protein: CACGILLGDTEKLIF.

As concerns this clone: TCRdb pairs this DNA with a much larger clone's protein that differs at residue 11, likely a read error; the protein shown was translated from the DNA. The gene calls are TRDV2 and TRDJ3, with 13 nucleotides matching TRDD3. Germline loops: CDR1 GEAIGNYY, CDR2 EKD. The CDR3 spans 23 residues. The trim removed 3 bases at V and 0 bases at J, leaving 16 bases unmatched. The CDR3 loop reads CACDAILGDTQKRSSWDTRQMFF. DNA for the CDR3: TGTGCCTGTGACGCCATACTGGGGGATACGCAGAAAAGAAGCTCCTGGGACACCCGACAGATGTTTTTC.

This clone is medium-sized within its sample. The likely explanation is a read error, given a far larger clone one base away. J is TRDJ1 and V is TRDV2; D possibly corresponds to TRDD3 (5 bases). Per the germline V gene, CDR1 is GEAIGNYY and CDR2 is EKD. Between the trimmed V and J ends, which lost 0 bases and 0 bases, there was a span of 19 bases. The CDR3 runs to 18 residues. CDR3 coding DNA: TGTGCCTGTGACACCGCTGGGCGGGGACCAACTTACACCGATAAACTCATCTTT. This encodes CACDTAGRGPTYTDKLIF.

On this clone: A read error is likely here: a far larger clone is one base away. This sample also contains other DNA sequences that code for the same CDR3. The chain uses TRDV2 and TRDJ1; D may be TRDD3 (6 bases). The CDR3 totals 16 residues. Germline assignment: CDR1 GEAIGNYY and CDR2 EKD. Trimming removed 1 base from V and 1 base from J, with 15 bases in between. In nucleotides, the CDR3 is TGTGCCTGTGACACAATGGCCGGGGGACCCACCGATAAACTCATCTTT. Its translation: CACDTMAGGPTDKLIF.

This clone has a handful of counts. Translating this DNA gives a protein that differs at residue 9 from the TCRdb one, which belongs to a much larger clone; a read error is likely, and the protein shown is this translation. The chain is built from TRDV2 and TRDJ1; 8 bases align to TRDD3. Germline lookup yields CDR1 GEAIGNYY and CDR2 EKD. CDR3 length: 15 amino acids. V shed 4 bases and J 5 bases; nucleotides not matched to a gene: 11. This CDR3 is CACDPLLGGRDKLIF. As DNA, the CDR3 is TGTGCCTGTGATCCCCTACTGGGGGGCCGGGATAAACTCATCTTT.

The chain couples TRDV2 to TRDJ1; 10 bases match TRDD3. The CDR3 totals 18 residues. The germline V gene encodes CDR1 GEAIGNYY and CDR2 EKD. V shed 0 bases and J 0 bases; nucleotides not matched to a gene: 9. The CDR3 region has the DNA TGTGCCTGTGACACCGTTTCGACTGGGGGATCGTACACCGATAAACTCATCTTT. Encoded protein: CACDTVSTGGSYTDKLIF.

Comment on this clone: The protein given by TCRdb reflects a much larger clone and differs at residue 13 from this DNA's translation, likely from a read error; the protein shown is the DNA's translation. The chain couples TRDV2 to TRDJ1; TRDD3 agrees at 11 bases. CDR3 length: 18 residues. The germline CDR1 and CDR2 sequences are GEAIGNYY and EKD. The J segment lost 4 bases and the V segment lost 0 bases, leaving 12 bases of the junction unmatched. CDR3 bases: TGTGCCTGTGACACCGTTGAGGTCCTGGGGGATACTCGCGATAAACTCATCTTT. It yields the protein CACDTVEVLGDTRDKLIF.

This clone counts as large (0.1 to 1%). The same CDR3 also results from other DNA sequences found in this sample. The genes are TRDV2 and TRDJ1; 11 bases are a match to TRDD3. The germline V gene has CDR1 GEAIGNYY and CDR2 EKD. Trimming removed 2 bases from V and 2 bases from J; junction bases left unmatched: 6. The CDR3 runs 16 residues. The CDR3 region has the DNA TGTGCCTGTGACAGTGTGGGGGATACGAGGACCGATAAACTCATCTTT. Translating it yields CACDSVGDTRTDKLIF.

About this clone itself: The mismatch at residue 5 between this DNA's translation and the TCRdb protein of a much larger clone likely reflects a read error; the protein shown is translated from the DNA. The CDR3 DNA reads TGTGCCTGTGACTCCGCTGGGGGATACGGGACAAGGACCGATAAACTCATCTTT. Residues: CACDSAGGYGTRTDKLIF. The gene calls are TRDV2 and TRDJ1, with 12 bases identical to TRDD3. There are 18 residues in the CDR3. V shed 3 bases, J shed 2 bases, and the junction held 12 bases outside the gene matches. Germline V lookup: CDR1 GEAIGNYY, CDR2 EKD.